These 5 T cell receptor beta chains were all obtained from the same sample, sequenced in a study of T cells in Graves' hyperthyroidism and ophthalmopathy. Researchers took RNA transcripts and amplified the TCR beta CDR3 regions from them. A set of HTBI primers served as the primers for a first-round RT-PCR of the TCR CDR3. TCRdb re-called the multiplex PCR reads through MiXCR, storing one row per CDR3 protein. This sample has roughly 420,000 distinct CDR3 sequences, with around 14% found just once. The source material was blood. The receptors originated from a woman aged 18-29 years with Graves' hyperthyroidism.

This rearrangement joins TRBV27 to TRBJ2-1; the match to TRBD2 covers 10 bases. J lost 4 bases, V lost 8 bases, and 26 bases had no gene match. From germline, CDR1 is MNHEY and CDR2 SMNVEV (reference sequence). The CDR3 is 21 amino acids. CDR3 DNA sequence: TGTGCCAGCGGCGGCTTGGCTAGCGGGGGTCCGGGACTAGTGGTTTACAATGAGCAGTTCTTC. Translation gives CASGGLASGGPGLVVYNEQFF.

This clonotype was found a few times. V gene TRBV7-3 combines with J gene TRBJ2-1, with 10 nucleotides matching TRBD1. This CDR3 spans 13 amino acids. In germline, CDR1 is SGHTA, CDR2 FQGTGA. Trimming took 6 bases from V and 9 from J; bases not matched to a gene: 5. The CDR3: CASSWDRGGEQFF. CDR3 nucleotides: TGTGCCAGCAGTTGGGACAGGGGTGGTGAGCAGTTCTTC.

In this sample, this clonotype turned up many times. The CDR3 region is CASSTVGSRDEKLFF. CDR3 in DNA: TGCGCCAGCAGCACGGTGGGATCACGTGACGAAAAACTGTTTTTT. The chain uses TRBV5-1 and TRBJ1-4; unclear D gene. Trimming removed 4 bases at V and 8 bases at J, with 18 bases between. The CDR3 extends over 15 amino acids. Germline V gives CDR1 SGHRS, CDR2 YFSETQ.

For this clonotype: One junction end does not reproduce the germline sequence, and a read error may be involved. The chain carries TRBV29-1 and TRBJ2-7; TRBD2 is a possible D gene (6 bases). Germline V gene lookup returns CDR1 SQVTM and CDR2 ANQGSEA. The CDR3 loop spans 12 amino acids. The CDR3 sequence is CSAGSEGYGQYF. The CDR3 region has the DNA TGCAGCGCGGGTTCGGAGGGTTACGGGCAGTACTTC.

Notes on this clonotype: At one end the junction does not follow the germline gene, possibly because of a read error. The V call is TRBV4-2, the J call TRBJ1-4; no definite D call. CDR1 is LGHNA and CDR2 is YNFKEQ in the germline V gene. The CDR3 totals 16 residues. Written as DNA, the CDR3 is TGTGCCAGCAGCCATGCCGTTTGGGCGGCGAATGAAAAACCGTTTTTT. Its translation is CASSHAVWAANEKPFF.